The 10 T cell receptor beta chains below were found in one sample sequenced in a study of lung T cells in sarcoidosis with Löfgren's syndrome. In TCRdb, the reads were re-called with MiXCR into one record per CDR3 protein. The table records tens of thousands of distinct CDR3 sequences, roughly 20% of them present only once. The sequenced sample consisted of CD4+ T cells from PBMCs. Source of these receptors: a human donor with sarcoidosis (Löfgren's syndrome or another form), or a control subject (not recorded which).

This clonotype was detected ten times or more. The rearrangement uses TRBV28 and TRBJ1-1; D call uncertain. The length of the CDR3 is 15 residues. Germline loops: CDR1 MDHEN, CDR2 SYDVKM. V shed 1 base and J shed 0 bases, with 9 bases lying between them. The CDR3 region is CASSLFGSMNTEAFF. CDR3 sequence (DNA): TGTGCCAGCAGTTTATTCGGCAGCATGAACACTGAAGCTTTCTTT. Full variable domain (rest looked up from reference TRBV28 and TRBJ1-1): DVKVTQSSRYLVKRTGEKVFLECVQDMDHENMFWYRQDPGLGLRLIYFSYDVKMKEKGDIPEGYSVSREKKERFSLILESASTNQTSMYLCASSLFGSMNTEAFFGQGTRLTVV.

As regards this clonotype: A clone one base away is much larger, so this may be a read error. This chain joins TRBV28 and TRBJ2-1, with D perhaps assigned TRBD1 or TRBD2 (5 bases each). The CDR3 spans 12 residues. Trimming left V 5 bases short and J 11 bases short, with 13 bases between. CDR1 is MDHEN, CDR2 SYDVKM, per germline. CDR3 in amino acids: CASSRGPTKQFF. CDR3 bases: TGTGCCAGCAGTCGGGGACCCACAAAGCAGTTCTTC. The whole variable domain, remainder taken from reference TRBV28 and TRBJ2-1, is DVKVTQSSRYLVKRTGEKVFLECVQDMDHENMFWYRQDPGLGLRLIYFSYDVKMKEKGDIPEGYSVSREKKERFSLILESASTNQTSMYLCASSRGPTKQFFGPGTRLTVL.

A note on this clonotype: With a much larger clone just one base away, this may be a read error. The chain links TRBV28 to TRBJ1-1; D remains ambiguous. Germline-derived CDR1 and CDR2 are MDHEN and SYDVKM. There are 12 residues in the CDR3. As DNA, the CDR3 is TGTGCCAGCGGTTTATTGCACACTGAAGCTTTCTTT. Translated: CASGLLHTEAFF.

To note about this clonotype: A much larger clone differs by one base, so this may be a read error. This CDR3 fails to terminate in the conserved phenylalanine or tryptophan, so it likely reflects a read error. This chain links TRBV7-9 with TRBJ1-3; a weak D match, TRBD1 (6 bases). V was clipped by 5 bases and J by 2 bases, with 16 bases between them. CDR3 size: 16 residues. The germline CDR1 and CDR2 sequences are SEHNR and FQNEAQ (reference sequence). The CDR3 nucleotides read TGTGCCAGCAGCACCGTCGGGGGGGGCACTGGAAACACCATATATTCT. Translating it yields CASSTVGGGTGNTIYS.

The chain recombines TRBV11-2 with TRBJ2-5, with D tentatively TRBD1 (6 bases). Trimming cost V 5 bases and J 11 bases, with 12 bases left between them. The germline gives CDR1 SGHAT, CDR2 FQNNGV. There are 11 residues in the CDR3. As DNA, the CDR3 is TGTGCCAGCAGCATAAACAGGGAACAGTACTTC. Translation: CASSINREQYF. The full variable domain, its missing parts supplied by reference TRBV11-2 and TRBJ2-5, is EAGVAQSPRYKIIEKRQSVAFWCNPISGHATLYWYQQILGQGPKLLIQFQNNGVVDDSQLPKDRFSAERLKGVDSTLKIQPAKLEDSAVYLCASSINREQYFGPGTRLLVL.

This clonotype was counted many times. As DNA, the CDR3 is TGTGCCACCAGTGATAGAGAGACCCAGTACTTC. Protein: CATSDRETQYF. This chain uses TRBV24-1 with TRBJ2-5; D remains unclear. This CDR3 is built from 11 residues. V lost 3 bases to trimming and J lost 4 bases, with 2 bases between them. The germline V gene encodes CDR1 KGHDR and CDR2 SFDVKD.

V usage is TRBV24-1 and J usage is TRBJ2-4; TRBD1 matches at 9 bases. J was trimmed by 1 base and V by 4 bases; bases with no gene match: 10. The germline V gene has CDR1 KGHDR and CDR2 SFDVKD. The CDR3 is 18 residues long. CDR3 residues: CATSDPAGTGPAKNIQYF. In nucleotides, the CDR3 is TGTGCCACCAGTGACCCCGCCGGGACAGGGCCGGCCAAAAACATTCAGTACTTC.

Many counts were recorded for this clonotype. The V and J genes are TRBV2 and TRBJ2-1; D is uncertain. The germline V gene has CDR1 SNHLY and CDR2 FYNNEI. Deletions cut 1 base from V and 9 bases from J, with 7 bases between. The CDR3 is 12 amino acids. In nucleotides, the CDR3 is TGTGCCAGCAGTGAAGAGGACGGTGAGCAGTTCTTC. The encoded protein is CASSEEDGEQFF.

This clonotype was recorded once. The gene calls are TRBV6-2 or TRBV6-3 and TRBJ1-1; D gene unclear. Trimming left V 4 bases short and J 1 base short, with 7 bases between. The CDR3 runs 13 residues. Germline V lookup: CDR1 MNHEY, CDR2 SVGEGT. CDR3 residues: CASSSKRNTEAFF. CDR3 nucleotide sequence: TGTGCCAGCAGTTCTAAACGGAACACTGAAGCTTTCTTT.

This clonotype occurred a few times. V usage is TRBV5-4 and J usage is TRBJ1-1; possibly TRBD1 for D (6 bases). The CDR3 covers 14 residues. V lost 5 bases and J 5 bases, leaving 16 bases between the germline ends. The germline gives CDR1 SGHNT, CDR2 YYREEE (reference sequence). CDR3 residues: CASREQGRETEAFF. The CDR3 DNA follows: TGTGCCAGCAGGGAACAGGGCAGGGAAACTGAAGCTTTCTTT.